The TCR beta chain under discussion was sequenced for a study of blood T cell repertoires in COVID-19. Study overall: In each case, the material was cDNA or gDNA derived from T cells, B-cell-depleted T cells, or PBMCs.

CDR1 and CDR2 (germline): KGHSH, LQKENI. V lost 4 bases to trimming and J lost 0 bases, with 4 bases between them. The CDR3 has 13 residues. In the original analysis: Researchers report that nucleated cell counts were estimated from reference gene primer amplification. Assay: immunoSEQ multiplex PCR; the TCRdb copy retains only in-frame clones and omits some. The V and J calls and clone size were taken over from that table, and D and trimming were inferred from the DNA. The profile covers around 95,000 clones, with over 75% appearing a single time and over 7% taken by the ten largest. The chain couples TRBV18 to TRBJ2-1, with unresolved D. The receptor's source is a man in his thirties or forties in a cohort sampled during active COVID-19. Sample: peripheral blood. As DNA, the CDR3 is TGTGCCAGCTCACGCGACTCCTACAATGAGCAGTTCTTC. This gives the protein CASSRDSYNEQFF.